Below are 21 T cell receptor beta chains sequenced from a single sample in a study of T cell responses to AZD1222 COVID-19 vaccine. Produced via immunoSEQ multiplex PCR; TCRdb's table is partial and in-frame only. The table records about 100,000 clones, roughly 93% of them present only once. The sample consisted of peripheral blood, taken on day 0 of AZD1222 vaccination. These receptor sequences come from an adult in good health.

The chain combines TRBV7-2 with TRBJ2-7, with D perhaps given as TRBD1 or TRBD2 (5 bases each). This CDR3 is built from 15 residues. Germline assignment: CDR1 SGHTA and CDR2 FQGNSA. Trimming pared 6 bases from V and 0 bases from J, leaving 15 bases between. The CDR3 loop is CASRVGGRSSYEQYF. The CDR3 DNA reads as TGTGCCAGCAGGGTTGGGGGACGTAGCTCCTACGAGCAGTACTTC.

The CDR3 nucleotides are TGTGCCACCAGCAGAGTTTATGGGATAGACAGGGTGGGGTATGGCTACACCTTC. Amino acids: CATSRVYGIDRVGYGYTF. The genes are TRBV15 and TRBJ1-2, with TRBD1 matching over 7 bases. The CDR3 has 18 amino acids. J lost 5 bases, V lost 1 base, and 16 bases had no gene match. Germline CDR1 LNHNV, CDR2 YYDKDF (reference sequence).

This clone showed up just once. The chain combines TRBV19 with TRBJ1-2; D gene uncertain. Trimming cost V 6 bases and J 0 bases, with 14 bases left between them. CDR1 and CDR2 (germline): LNHDA, SQIVND (reference sequence). This CDR3 spans 15 amino acids. The CDR3: CASRKGAISNYGYTF. The CDR3 region has the DNA TGTGCCAGTAGGAAAGGCGCGATTTCTAACTATGGCTACACCTTC.

The chain is built from TRBV5-1 and TRBJ2-5, with 11 bases identical to TRBD2. Germline CDR1 SGHRS, CDR2 YFSETQ. CDR3 length equals 15 residues. Germline trimming cut 3 bases from V and 3 bases from J; bases unmatched to any gene: 4. The chain's CDR3 is CASSSGTSGEETQYF. In DNA form, the CDR3 reads TGCGCCAGCAGCTCCGGGACTAGCGGTGAAGAGACCCAGTACTTC.

This clone was seen once. The CDR3 loop reads CASSLDRGGNQPQHF. As DNA, the CDR3 is TGTGCCAGCAGCTTAGACAGGGGGGGCAATCAGCCCCAGCATTTT. V gene TRBV11-2 combines with J gene TRBJ1-5, with TRBD1 matching over 7 bases. The germline V gene has CDR1 SGHAT and CDR2 FQNNGV. The CDR3 consists of 15 residues. V lost 0 bases and J lost 2; bases outside the gene matches: 1.

This clone was seen once. The chain links TRBV5-5 to TRBJ2-1; no firm D call. From germline, CDR1 is SGHKS and CDR2 YYEKEE (reference sequence). The CDR3 is made up of 14 amino acids. V dropped 2 bases and J dropped 2 bases, with 8 bases sitting between them. DNA of the CDR3: TGTGCCAGCAGCTTCATGAACACCTACAATGAGCAGTTCTTC. Residues: CASSFMNTYNEQFF.

The chain recombines TRBV5-6 with TRBJ2-7; D gene uncertain. This CDR3 comprises 14 residues. Between the trimmed V and J ends, which lost 7 bases and 3 bases, there was a span of 17 bases. Germline assignment: CDR1 SGHDT and CDR2 YYEEEE. The DNA for the CDR3 is TGTGCCAGCTCCGACCGCCTTAGAGTCTACGAGCAGTACTTC. Its protein product is CASSDRLRVYEQYF.

This sequence joins TRBV27 and TRBJ1-5; D uncertain. The CDR3 sequence is 13 residues long. CDR1 and CDR2 from the germline V gene are MNHEY and SMNVEV (reference sequence). Trimming took 4 bases from V and 6 from J, leaving 10 bases between them. This CDR3 is CASSSLPGQPQHF. As DNA, the CDR3 is TGTGCCAGCAGTTCGCTCCCCGGTCAGCCCCAGCATTTT.

In nucleotides, the CDR3 is TGTGCCAGCAGTAGGAGACAGGGAACCTACGAGCAGTACTTC. Its protein product is CASSRRQGTYEQYF. The J gene is TRBJ2-7, the V gene TRBV9; 7 positions match TRBD1. The CDR3 length is 14 residues. Germline V gene sequence: CDR1 SGDLS, CDR2 YYNGEE. V was clipped by 5 bases and J by 2 bases; unmatched bases: 7.

V is TRBV10-3 and J is TRBJ2-7; D not resolved. V dropped 6 bases and J dropped 3 bases, with 15 bases sitting between them. The CDR3 runs 14 residues. The V gene's germline CDR1 is ENHRY and CDR2 SYGVKD. The DNA of the CDR3 is TGTGCCATCAGGCCCTACCCGAAAGACTACGAGCAGTACTTC. Residues: CAIRPYPKDYEQYF.

V gene TRBV29-1 combines with J gene TRBJ2-3; D is undetermined. The CDR3 sequence is 13 residues long. The ends were cut back, 4 bases at V and 2 bases at J, with 10 bases in the middle. Per the germline V gene, CDR1 is SQVTM and CDR2 is ANQGSEA. DNA of the CDR3: TGCAGCGTTGTGGGCGATTACACAGATACGCAGTATTTT. Residues: CSVVGDYTDTQYF.

The chain couples TRBV4-1 to TRBJ1-4, with D unresolved. Trimming took off 4 bases at V and 13 bases at J, with 13 bases between the two ends. CDR1 is MGHRA, CDR2 YSYEKL, per germline. The CDR3 is 12 residues long. The CDR3 loop reads CASSRGKDLLFF. CDR3 DNA sequence: TGCGCCAGCAGCCGAGGGAAGGATTTACTGTTTTTT.

CDR3 region: CASSSIYNEQFF. The DNA of the CDR3 is TGTGCCAGCAGTTCGATCTACAATGAGCAGTTCTTC. The V and J genes are TRBV6-2 or TRBV6-3 and TRBJ2-1; D unclear. Trimming shortened V by 4 bases and J by 3 bases, and 4 bases separated the two germline ends. Germline CDR1 is MNHEY and CDR2 is SVGEGT. This CDR3 has 12 amino acids.

This chain links TRBV28 with TRBJ1-5; D remains unclear. The V gene lost 5 bases and the J gene lost 3 bases, with 5 bases spanning the gap. Germline V lookup: CDR1 MDHEN, CDR2 SYDVKM. The CDR3 spans 12 residues. The CDR3 loop is CASSLLNQPQHF. The CDR3 DNA reads TGTGCCAGCAGTCTCCTCAATCAGCCCCAGCATTTT. The full variable domain, completed using reference TRBV28 and TRBJ1-5, is DVKVTQSSRYLVKRTGEKVFLECVQDMDHENMFWYRQDPGLGLRLIYFSYDVKMKEKGDIPEGYSVSREKKERFSLILESASTNQTSMYLCASSLLNQPQHFGDGTRLSIL.

The CDR3 nucleotides read TGTGCCAGCAGTGCTGGCACAAACCCCTACAATGAGCAGTTCTTC. Its protein product is CASSAGTNPYNEQFF. The rearrangement links TRBV2 to TRBJ2-1, with no clear D. Trimming removed 4 bases at V and 2 bases at J, with 12 bases between. The CDR3 totals 15 residues. Germline CDR1 SNHLY, CDR2 FYNNEI.

As for this clone: Other DNA variants within this sample encode the same CDR3. V is TRBV4-1 and J is TRBJ2-7; the D gene is possibly TRBD1 (6 bases). The CDR3 runs to 13 residues. Germline CDR1 MGHRA, CDR2 YSYEKL. V was clipped by 1 base and J by 4 bases, with 8 bases between them. The CDR3 sequence: CASSQARGYEQYF. The CDR3 bases are TGCGCCAGCAGCCAAGCCAGGGGATACGAGCAGTACTTC.

This rearrangement joins TRBV6-1 to TRBJ1-5; D perhaps matches TRBD1 (5 bases). With 3 bases removed from V and 0 bases from J, the gap between germline ends came to 18 bases. CDR1 MNHNS and CDR2 SASEGT come from the germline V gene. The CDR3 is 18 amino acids. CDR3 residues: CASSDKDQGSYSNQPQHF. DNA for the CDR3: TGTGCCAGCAGTGATAAAGACCAGGGCTCATATAGCAATCAGCCCCAGCATTTT.

The chain employs TRBV10-3 and TRBJ1-1; the D is unclear. Germline V gene sequence: CDR1 ENHRY, CDR2 SYGVKD. CDR3 size: 12 residues. V lost 6 bases and J 4 bases, leaving 9 bases between the germline ends. The CDR3, as DNA: TGTGCCATCAGGGAAGATTCCACTGAAGCTTTCTTT. Translating gives CAIREDSTEAFF.

V gene TRBV28 combines with J gene TRBJ2-1; D remains ambiguous. Germline CDR1 reads MDHEN; CDR2 reads SYDVKM. V lost 4 bases to trimming and J lost 8 bases, with 9 bases between them. This CDR3 contains 12 residues. CDR3 protein: CASSSAHYEQFF. CDR3 sequence (DNA): TGTGCCAGCAGTTCGGCCCACTATGAGCAGTTCTTC.

The chain recombines TRBV9 with TRBJ1-6, with a weak D call TRBD1 (5 bases). V shed 0 bases and J shed 9 bases, with 10 bases lying between them. The CDR3 consists of 14 residues. Per germline, CDR1 SGDLS and CDR2 YYNGEE. In DNA form, the CDR3 reads TGTGCCAGCAGCGTAGATCAGGGATCTTCACCCCTCCACTTT. Translation gives CASSVDQGSSPLHF.

This chain links TRBV24-1 with TRBJ1-4; D possibly corresponds to TRBD1 (5 bases). CDR3 length: 12 amino acids. CDR1 KGHDR and CDR2 SFDVKD come from the germline V gene. V lost 2 bases to trimming and J lost 8 bases, with 5 bases between them. CDR3 nucleotide sequence: TGTGCCACCAGTGATTGGGACGAAAAACTGTTTTTT. Translating gives CATSDWDEKLFF.